What follows is one TCR beta chain and its context. Its antigen remains unidentified. This CDR3 is 13 amino acids long. Between the trimmed V and J ends, which lost 4 bases and 4 bases, there was a span of 13 bases. Germline CDR1 DFQATT, CDR2 SNEGSKA (reference sequence). Overall study results and limits: Tumor memory CD4+ T cell TCR gene usage was found to cluster with blood and lymph node memory CD4+ cells and with lymph node naive CD4+ cells.

One entry per CDR3 protein results from TCRdb running MiXCR on the 5' RACE reads. The table has tens of thousands of distinct CDR3 sequences, less than 40% seen once. The origin of this receptor is a female donor with breast cancer. V is TRBV20-1 and J is TRBJ1-1; D remains ambiguous. Input material: tumor-infiltrating naive CD4+ T cells sorted from the breast tumor. Subset denoted: naive CD4+ T cells, CD4+CD45RA+CD25-. The CDR3 DNA is TGCAGTGCTAAAGACATGGCGTCCACTGAAGCTTTCTTT. Protein sequence: CSAKDMASTEAFF.